The 32 T cell receptor beta chains listed next were all sequenced from one sample in a study of OX40 agonist ivuxolimab in advanced cancers. Sequencing used immunoSEQ multiplex PCR; TCRdb keeps in-frame clones, though not all of them. The sample holds roughly 90,000 clones; around 90% are singletons and the top ten take 0.79%. Material: CD4+ or CD8+ T cells sorted from blood, obtained in a trial of the OX40 agonist ivuxolimab. The receptors come from an adult with an advanced solid tumor such as melanoma, head and neck, liver or kidney cancer.

The V gene is TRBV11-3, the J gene TRBJ2-2; 9 nucleotides agree with TRBD1. The CDR3 spans 15 residues. V lost 5 bases, J lost 7 bases, and 8 bases stayed unmatched. Germline-derived CDR1 and CDR2 are SGHNT and YENEEA. Written as DNA, the CDR3 is TGTGCCAGCAGCCGTGGGACAGGGTGGAACGGGGAGCTGTTTTTT. Its translation is CASSRGTGWNGELFF.

V is TRBV4-3 and J is TRBJ2-1; 14 nucleotides match TRBD2. The germline CDR1 and CDR2 sequences are LGHNA and YSLEER. The CDR3 is made up of 15 amino acids. Losses at the gene ends were 3 bases for V and 6 bases for J; bases not matched to a gene: 1. CDR3 amino acids: CASSQTSGGANEQFF. The DNA of the CDR3 is TGCGCCAGCAGCCAGACTAGCGGGGGGGCCAATGAGCAGTTCTTC.

V usage is TRBV11-3 and J usage is TRBJ1-1; 7 nucleotides agree with TRBD1. The CDR3 contains 14 residues. Trimming removed 5 bases from V and 3 bases from J; junction bases left unmatched: 6. The germline V gene has CDR1 SGHNT and CDR2 YENEEA. In DNA form, the CDR3 reads TGTGCCAGCAGCGCACAGGGGTCGGACACTGAAGCTTTCTTT. It codes for CASSAQGSDTEAFF.

The V call is TRBV30, the J call TRBJ2-2; D gene uncertain. Between the trimmed V and J ends, which lost 4 bases and 5 bases, there was a span of 11 bases. Germline loops: CDR1 GTSNPN, CDR2 SVGIG (reference sequence). The CDR3 contains 13 residues. The CDR3 region has the DNA TGTGCCTGGAAGGGCAGTTGGACCGGGGAGCTGTTTTTT. Its protein product is CAWKGSWTGELFF.

The V and J genes are TRBV7-2 and TRBJ2-7; D is possibly TRBD1 (5 bases). Per the germline V gene, CDR1 is SGHTA and CDR2 is FQGNSA. With 1 base removed from V and 2 bases from J, the gap between germline ends came to 12 bases. The length of the CDR3 is 15 residues. The CDR3 bases are TGTGCCAGCAGCTTAGGTCAGGGTAACACCTACGAGCAGTACTTC. Its protein product is CASSLGQGNTYEQYF. Full variable domain (remainder filled in from reference TRBV7-2 and TRBJ2-7): GAGVSQSPSNKVTEKGKDVELRCDPISGHTALYWYRQSLGQGLEFLIYFQGNSAPDKSGLPSDRFSAERTGGSVSTLTIQRTQQEDSAVYLCASSLGQGNTYEQYFGPGTRLTVT.

The CDR3 bases are TGTGCCATCTCCCGGGACAGGATATATAGCAATCAGCCCCAGCATTTT. It specifies CAISRDRIYSNQPQHF. The gene calls are TRBV10-3 and TRBJ1-5, with 8 bases lining up with TRBD1. Germline loops: CDR1 ENHRY, CDR2 SYGVKD. The CDR3 has 16 residues. V lost 8 bases to trimming and J lost 0 bases; unmatched junction nucleotides: 9.

This chain links TRBV30 with TRBJ1-3; D gene uncertain. CDR1 and CDR2 from the germline V gene are GTSNPN and SVGIG (reference sequence). The V gene lost 3 bases and the J gene lost 9 bases, with 15 bases spanning the gap. The CDR3 loop spans 13 amino acids. The CDR3 spells CAWRYPPESTIYF. The CDR3 DNA follows: TGTGCCTGGAGGTACCCCCCAGAGAGCACCATATATTTT.

The chain combines TRBV10-1 with TRBJ2-3; 8 nucleotides agree with TRBD1. CDR1 WNHNN and CDR2 SYGVQD come from the germline V gene (reference sequence). The CDR3 is 16 residues long. V lost 10 bases to trimming and J lost 6 bases; unmatched junction nucleotides: 18. CDR3 loop: CATYHPRDRGKDTQYF. The CDR3 bases are TGCGCCACCTATCACCCTAGAGACAGGGGCAAGGATACGCAGTATTTT.

The J gene is TRBJ2-1, the V gene TRBV2; 9 nucleotides match TRBD1. Trimming cost V 1 base and J 8 bases; bases outside gene matches: 3. Germline V gene data show CDR1 as SNHLY and CDR2 as FYNNEI. This CDR3 spans 14 amino acids. CDR3 in DNA: TGTGCCAGCAGTGAAGACAGGGGGCAGGATGAGCAGTTCTTC. Translating gives CASSEDRGQDEQFF.

The genes are TRBV19 and TRBJ1-6, with unresolved D. The V end was cut by 8 bases, the J end by 8 bases, with 4 bases between. The length of the CDR3 is 10 residues. From germline, CDR1 is LNHDA and CDR2 SQIVND (reference sequence). CDR3 in DNA: TGTGCCAGTTTGCATTCACCCCTCCACTTT. As protein: CASLHSPLHF.

The chain carries TRBV19 and TRBJ1-5; D uncertain. The CDR3 extends over 12 amino acids. V was pared by 7 bases and J by 2 bases, with 6 bases between. Germline CDR1 LNHDA, CDR2 SQIVND (reference sequence). Here the CDR3 DNA reads TGTGCCAGTAATTACGGCAATCAGCCCCAGCATTTT. This translates into CASNYGNQPQHF.

The genes are TRBV11-2 and TRBJ2-2; no clear D. CDR3 size: 12 residues. Germline V gives CDR1 SGHAT, CDR2 FQNNGV. V was pared by 3 bases and J by 5 bases, with 4 bases between. The CDR3 loop is CASSLGTGELFF. CDR3 in DNA: TGTGCCAGCAGCTTGGGTACCGGGGAGCTGTTTTTT.

The gene calls are TRBV2 and TRBJ1-1; the D gene is possibly TRBD1 (5 bases). In germline, CDR1 is SNHLY, CDR2 FYNNEI. This CDR3 comprises 15 residues. Trimming pared 6 bases from V and 10 bases from J, leaving 24 bases between. The CDR3 DNA reads as TGTGCCAGCAGCCGATACGACCCCAGGGCCCTGGGAGCTTTCTTT. This gives the protein CASSRYDPRALGAFF.

The chain has TRBV7-2 and TRBJ2-7; the match to TRBD1 covers 8 bases. The CDR3 loop spans 12 amino acids. J was trimmed by 13 bases and V by 5 bases; bases with no gene match: 10. Germline CDR1 and CDR2: SGHTA and FQGNSA. CDR3 protein: CASSILTGGIYF. The CDR3 DNA follows: TGTGCCAGCAGCATCCTCACAGGGGGGATTTACTTC.

A single count supports this clone. The J gene is TRBJ1-2, the V gene TRBV30; D call uncertain. Germline CDR1 is GTSNPN and CDR2 is SVGIG (reference sequence). The CDR3 covers 11 residues. CDR3 residues: CAHNQVYGYTF. The CDR3 DNA reads as TGTGCACACAATCAAGTCTATGGCTACACCTTC. Full variable domain (missing parts from reference TRBV30 and TRBJ1-2): SQTIHQWPATLVQPVGSPLSLECTVEGTSNPNLYWYRQAAGRGLQLLFYSVGIGQISSEVPQNLSASRPQDRQFILSSKKLLLSDSGFYLCAHNQVYGYTFGSGTRLTVV.

The rearrangement uses TRBV11-2 and TRBJ2-1; 9 nucleotides line up with TRBD2. CDR1 SGHAT and CDR2 FQNNGV come from the germline V gene. V was pared by 1 base and J by 0 bases, with 10 bases of the junction left unmatched. The CDR3 runs to 19 residues. CDR3 loop: CASSLVGLAATSSYNEQFF. CDR3 in DNA: TGTGCCAGCAGCTTAGTGGGACTAGCTGCTACCAGCTCCTACAATGAGCAGTTCTTC.

The rearrangement links TRBV7-2 to TRBJ1-6; no firm D call. Germline CDR1 and CDR2: SGHTA and FQGNSA. Trimming removed 0 bases from V and 5 bases from J, with 5 bases in between. The CDR3 contains 14 residues. The CDR3 nucleotides read TGTGCCAGCAGCTTAGCCGGGAATAATTCACCCCTCCACTTT. This codes for CASSLAGNNSPLHF. Full variable domain (missing parts from reference TRBV7-2 and TRBJ1-6): GAGVSQSPSNKVTEKGKDVELRCDPISGHTALYWYRQSLGQGLEFLIYFQGNSAPDKSGLPSDRFSAERTGGSVSTLTIQRTQQEDSAVYLCASSLAGNNSPLHFGNGTRLTVT.

The rearrangement joins TRBV7-2 to TRBJ2-5; 8 nucleotides agree with TRBD2. With V trimmed by 5 bases and J by 4 bases, 12 bases remained unmatched. This CDR3 has 16 residues. Germline values: CDR1 SGHTA, CDR2 FQGNSA. CDR3 sequence: CASSPQLGRGVETQYF. Written as DNA, the CDR3 is TGTGCCAGCAGCCCCCAGCTGGGGCGGGGGGTAGAGACCCAGTACTTC. The full variable domain, with the rest looked up from reference TRBV7-2 and TRBJ2-5, is GAGVSQSPSNKVTEKGKDVELRCDPISGHTALYWYRQSLGQGLEFLIYFQGNSAPDKSGLPSDRFSAERTGGSVSTLTIQRTQQEDSAVYLCASSPQLGRGVETQYFGPGTRLLVL.

The rearrangement links TRBV27 to TRBJ1-5, with D unclear. CDR3 size: 15 residues. Trimming cost V 7 bases and J 4 bases, with 17 bases left between them. Germline assignment: CDR1 MNHEY and CDR2 SMNVEV (reference sequence). The DNA of the CDR3 is TGTGCCAGCACCCCTATGGGCAGGTTGAATCAGCCCCAGCATTTT. It translates to CASTPMGRLNQPQHF.

V is TRBV6-6 and J is TRBJ1-5; D may be TRBD1 (5 bases). Germline V lookup: CDR1 MNHNY, CDR2 SVGAGI (reference sequence). The CDR3 has 12 residues. The germline V and J ends were trimmed by 4 bases and 5 bases, with 6 bases remaining between them. In DNA, the CDR3 is TGTGCCAGCAGTTCCAGGGATCAGCCCCAGCATTTT. Protein sequence: CASSSRDQPQHF.

The J gene is TRBJ1-2, the V gene TRBV5-1, with no clear D. This CDR3 spans 15 amino acids. Germline CDR1 SGHRS, CDR2 YFSETQ. V dropped 0 bases and J dropped 6 bases, with 15 bases sitting between them. The CDR3 DNA reads TGCGCCAGCAGCTTGGGGGCCGTGAAGGAGCATGGCTACACCTTC. Amino acids: CASSLGAVKEHGYTF. The whole variable domain, filled in from reference TRBV5-1 and TRBJ1-2, reads KAGVTQTPRYLIKTRGQQVTLSCSPISGHRSVSWYQQTPGQGLQFLFEYFSETQRNKGNFPGRFSGRQFSNSRSEMNVSTLELGDSALYLCASSLGAVKEHGYTFGSGTRLTVV.

V and J are TRBV6-1 and TRBJ2-3, with D perhaps TRBD2 (7 bases). Looked up from germline, CDR1 is MNHNS and CDR2 is SASEGT. V was trimmed by 4 bases and J by 0 bases, leaving 23 bases between them. CDR3 length: 19 residues. CDR3 DNA: TGTGCCAGCAGTGGGAGGCGGGCCGTGGGGGGGGCTAGCACAGATACGCAGTATTTT. Amino acids: CASSGRRAVGGASTDTQYF.

CDR3 in DNA: TGCGCCAGCAGCGAAGGACGGAATAATTCACCCCTCCACTTT. It codes for CASSEGRNNSPLHF. The chain carries TRBV5-1 and TRBJ1-6, with no clear D. The CDR3 has 14 amino acids. The germline V gene has CDR1 SGHRS and CDR2 YFSETQ. Trimming left V 4 bases short and J 5 bases short, with 10 bases between.

The rearrangement uses TRBV19 and TRBJ2-1; D may be TRBD2 (5 bases). The CDR3 contains 17 residues. Between the trimmed V and J ends, which lost 5 bases and 3 bases, there was a span of 20 bases. In germline, CDR1 is LNHDA, CDR2 SQIVND (reference sequence). The CDR3 bases are TGTGCCAGTAGTGAAACCCCTCTAGCTTCCCACTACAATGAGCAGTTCTTC. Amino acid sequence: CASSETPLASHYNEQFF.

V gene TRBV23-1 combines with J gene TRBJ2-1; 8 nucleotides line up with TRBD1. TRBV23-1 is marked as an open reading frame, function uncertain. The J segment lost 7 bases and the V segment lost 4 bases, leaving 15 bases of the junction unmatched. This CDR3 spans 17 amino acids. The CDR3 region is CASSRSGGTELFNEQFF. The CDR3 DNA reads TGCGCCAGCAGTCGTTCAGGGGGCACAGAGTTGTTTAATGAGCAGTTCTTC.

This clone has just one count. The chain carries TRBV14 and TRBJ1-6; 7 bases fit TRBD1. Trimming took 3 bases from V and 7 from J; bases not matched to a gene: 6. CDR1 and CDR2 from the germline V gene are SGHDN and FVKESK. The CDR3 loop spans 15 amino acids. The CDR3 reads CASSQRQGGNSPLHF. The CDR3, as DNA: TGTGCCAGCAGCCAGCGGCAGGGGGGAAATTCACCCCTCCACTTT. Full variable domain (remainder filled in from reference TRBV14 and TRBJ1-6): EAGVTQFPSHSVIEKGQTVTLRCDPISGHDNLYWYRRVMGKEIKFLLHFVKESKQDESGMPNNRFLAERTGGTYSTLKVQPAELEDSGVYFCASSQRQGGNSPLHFGNGTRLTVT.

The chain uses TRBV6-1 and TRBJ2-7; possible D gene TRBD2, 6 bases. Trimming pared 9 bases from V and 1 base from J, leaving 19 bases between. The CDR3 runs 15 residues. Germline values: CDR1 MNHNS, CDR2 SASEGT. The CDR3 is CASSSGDSISYEQYF. CDR3 sequence (DNA): TGTGCCAGTTCGAGTGGGGACTCGATTTCCTACGAGCAGTACTTC.

The CDR3 protein is CASTYRTLNTEAFF. The CDR3 DNA sequence: TGTGCCAGTACTTACCGGACCCTGAACACTGAAGCTTTCTTT. V and J are TRBV19 and TRBJ1-1; D unclear. The CDR3 extends over 14 amino acids. Trimming stripped 7 bases from V and 0 bases from J, with 12 bases between. Germline-derived CDR1 and CDR2 are LNHDA and SQIVND (reference sequence). The whole variable domain, remainder taken from reference TRBV19 and TRBJ1-1, is DGGITQSPKYLFRKEGQNVTLSCEQNLNHDAMYWYRQDPGQGLRLIYYSQIVNDFQKGDIAEGYSVSREKKESFPLTVTSAQKNPTAFYLCASTYRTLNTEAFFGQGTRLTVV.

The gene calls are TRBV18 and TRBJ2-7, with D perhaps TRBD1 or TRBD2 (5 bases each). CDR3 length: 13 residues. V gave up 6 bases and J gave up 7 bases, with 16 bases separating them. CDR1 and CDR2 from the germline V gene are KGHSH and LQKENI. CDR3 nucleotide sequence: TGTGCCAGCTCCGGGGCAGCTCTGGGGGAGCAGTACTTC. Its translation is CASSGAALGEQYF.

The chain employs TRBV5-4 and TRBJ1-2; D is undetermined. The CDR3 covers 9 residues. Per the germline V gene, CDR1 is SGHNT and CDR2 is YYREEE (reference sequence). The germline V and J ends were trimmed by 9 bases and 7 bases, with 7 bases remaining between them. The CDR3 reads CATAGGYTF. In DNA form, the CDR3 reads TGTGCCACCGCAGGTGGCTACACCTTC.

V gene TRBV5-1 combines with J gene TRBJ2-5, with 8 positions matching TRBD1. Trimming at V came to 6 bases and at J to 2 bases, leaving 3 bases not matched to a gene. Germline loops: CDR1 SGHRS, CDR2 YFSETQ. The CDR3 contains 13 residues. This CDR3 reads CASTRTGQETQYF. The CDR3 bases are TGCGCCAGCACCAGGACAGGGCAAGAGACCCAGTACTTC.

CDR3 nucleotide sequence: TGTGCCAGCAGGAGTGGAGCGGGGGGCCGATACAATGAGCAGTTCTTC. Translation gives CASRSGAGGRYNEQFF. The chain couples TRBV2 to TRBJ2-1; 9 positions match TRBD2. Germline assignment: CDR1 SNHLY and CDR2 FYNNEI. Trimming at V came to 6 bases and at J to 4 bases, leaving 10 bases not matched to a gene. The CDR3 spans 16 residues.